Only one count was recorded for the clone carrying this T cell receptor (beta chain). The antigen is unknown. A junction boundary mismatches the germline segment, possibly from a read error. These data originate in a study of cytomegalovirus exposure and HLA in healthy donors. Regarding the study as a whole: For presence/absence analyses, sequencing depth was assumed to be roughly uniform across donors. Later work found most CMV-associated TCR beta chains apparently HLA-restricted.

PCR amplification relied on 60 Vbeta primers (plus 13 Jbeta primers). Sequenced by immunoSEQ multiplex PCR; TCRdb stores in-frame clones only, minus some. Of 150,000 to 200,000 clones detected, over 70% appear once; the ten largest clones hold 7.4%. The V gene's germline CDR1 is SGHTS and CDR2 YDEGEE. CDR3 length equals 18 residues. The source is a male donor in good health and CMV-seropositive. Sequencing used PBMCs. The V gene is TRBV5-8, the J gene TRBJ1-6; weak D call: TRBD1 (6 bases). The CDR3: CATSPPTGHSSYNSPLHF. CDR3 bases: TGTGCCACCAGCCCCCCCACGGGACATAGCTCCTATAATTCACCCCTCCACTTT.